This T cell receptor (beta chain) comes out of a study of cytomegalovirus exposure and HLA in healthy donors. Comments on this clone: What it binds is not known.

Study-level findings and limits: Rarity characterized most TCR sequences, yet some public TCRs appeared in many donors.

The repertoire was sequenced with immunoSEQ multiplex PCR; TCRdb's copy has only in-frame clones and lacks some. The top ten hold around 0.69% of the sample, which has tens of thousands of clones, 95% seen once. The specimen was PBMCs. This receptor was identified in a woman aged 18 to 35 in good health and CMV-seronegative.

For the CDR3, the DNA is TGCGCCAGCAGCGGCTCACAGGGGTGGGGTGGCTACACCTTC. The encoded protein is CASSGSQGWGGYTF. The rearrangement links TRBV5-1 to TRBJ1-2; 7 bases match TRBD1. Trimming took 4 bases from V and 7 from J; bases not matched to a gene: 10. The length of the CDR3 is 14 residues. Germline loops: CDR1 SGHRS, CDR2 YFSETQ.